The clone carrying this T cell receptor beta chain was seen once. The data were obtained in a study of blood T cell repertoires in COVID-19. Study as a whole: PBMCs, B-cell-depleted T cells, or T cells were the source of the cDNA or gDNA that made up the material.

Trimming at V came to 8 bases and at J to 2 bases, leaving 10 bases not matched to a gene. Germline V lookup: CDR1 MGHDK, CDR2 SYGVNS. The CDR3 length is 15 residues. The method was immunoSEQ multiplex PCR; TCRdb's version includes in-frame clones alone and lacks a portion of them. The data contain about 85,000 clones, approximately 89% of them singletons. J is TRBJ2-3 and V is TRBV25-1; 7 nucleotides line up with TRBD2. Sequenced material: peripheral blood. The receptor comes from a man between 50 and 59 years old with acute or convalescent COVID-19. The CDR3, as DNA: TGTGCCAGCGGGGAGCGGGGACTCGACACAGATACGCAGTATTTT. Residues: CASGERGLDTDTQYF.